The 12 T cell receptor beta chains given below trace back to one sample, sequenced in a study of cytomegalovirus exposure and HLA in healthy donors. This PCR relied on a set of 60 Vbeta primers and 13 Jbeta primers. This table comes from immunoSEQ multiplex PCR, and its TCRdb copy is limited to in-frame clones, with some not included. This repertoire shows tens of thousands of clones, approximately 79% found once; its top ten account for approximately 6%. The sample comprised PBMCs. These TCRs come from a female donor in good health and CMV-seronegative.

The V gene is TRBV2, the J gene TRBJ1-3; the match to TRBD1 covers 7 bases. The CDR3 has 14 amino acids. Trimming at V came to 8 bases and at J to 2 bases, leaving 6 bases not matched to a gene. Germline V gene data show CDR1 as SNHLY and CDR2 as FYNNEI. In DNA form, the CDR3 reads TGTGCCAGCGGTCCCAGGGGGACTGGAAACACCATATATTTT. This gives the protein CASGPRGTGNTIYF.

The DNA for the CDR3 is TGTGCCAGTAGTATCCCGGGACTAGCGAGCACAGATACGCAGTATTTT. This translates into CASSIPGLASTDTQYF. This sequence joins TRBV19 and TRBJ2-3; 10 nucleotides align to TRBD2. V gave up 3 bases and J gave up 0 bases; unmatched junction bases: 3. The CDR3 is made up of 16 amino acids. CDR1 is LNHDA, CDR2 SQIVND, per germline (reference sequence).

V is TRBV5-1 and J is TRBJ2-3, with 11 nucleotides matching TRBD1. Germline V CDR1 and CDR2: SGHRS, YFSETQ. Trimming removed 6 bases from V and 5 bases from J; junction bases left unmatched: 5. This CDR3 is 14 amino acids long. The CDR3 reads CASTKGQGVDTQYF. The CDR3, as DNA: TGCGCCAGCACCAAGGGACAGGGGGTAGATACGCAGTATTTT.

The chain joins TRBV28 to TRBJ2-6; D gene unclear. From germline, CDR1 is MDHEN and CDR2 SYDVKM. The length of the CDR3 is 14 residues. Trimming cost V 3 bases and J 1 base, with 4 bases left between them. This chain's CDR3 is CASSFQSGANVLTF. In DNA, the CDR3 is TGTGCCAGCAGTTTTCAGTCTGGGGCCAACGTCCTGACTTTC.

The chain couples TRBV6-5 to TRBJ2-7; 10 nucleotides line up with TRBD2. V lost 4 bases and J lost 3; bases outside the gene matches: 3. Germline values: CDR1 MNHEY, CDR2 SVGAGI. CDR3 size: 14 residues. The CDR3 sequence is CASSLAGGDYEQYF. The CDR3 nucleotides are TGTGCCAGCAGTTTAGCGGGAGGAGACTACGAGCAGTACTTC.

The rearrangement joins TRBV6-6 to TRBJ1-5; 7 bases align to TRBD1. CDR1 and CDR2 from the germline V gene are MNHNY and SVGAGI (reference sequence). V dropped 7 bases and J dropped 0; count of bases not matched to a gene: 3. The CDR3 is made up of 14 amino acids. The CDR3 bases are TGTGCCAGCATTACAGGGGATAGCAATCAGCCCCAGCATTTT. Translating gives CASITGDSNQPQHF.

In the case of this clone: Germline is not matched at one junction end, which may reflect a read error. The chain links TRBV7-9 to TRBJ1-1; D might be TRBD1 (6 bases). The CDR3 covers 14 residues. Germline CDR1 reads SEHNR; CDR2 reads FQNEAQ (reference sequence). The CDR3 loop reads CSSSGEGVVTEAFF. The CDR3 DNA reads as TGTTCCAGCAGCGGGGAGGGGGTGGTCACTGAAGCTTTCTTT.

The chain carries TRBV5-4 and TRBJ2-7; D not certain. This CDR3 contains 13 residues. V shed 4 bases and J shed 3 bases, with 11 bases lying between them. Looked up from germline, CDR1 is SGHNT and CDR2 is YYREEE (reference sequence). CDR3 DNA sequence: TGTGCCAGCAGCCCCGCCGGTCACTACGAGCAGTACTTC. Amino acid sequence: CASSPAGHYEQYF.

Remarks on this clone: An end of the junction does not agree with germline; a read error may underlie this. V is TRBV6-5 and J is TRBJ1-1, with D uncertain. Germline CDR1 is MNHEY and CDR2 is SVGAGI. This CDR3 is 13 amino acids long. The CDR3 reads CTSQSPENTEAFF. The DNA of the CDR3 is TGTACCAGCCAAAGCCCCGAGAACACTGAAGCTTTCTTT.

This chain links TRBV7-2 with TRBJ1-5, with TRBD1 identical over 7 bases. This CDR3 contains 19 residues. After removal of 5 bases from V and 0 bases from J, the junction contained 16 bases not matched to a gene. CDR1 is SGHTA, CDR2 FQGNSA, per germline. CDR3 DNA: TGTGCCAGCAGCCCAGGAGGGGAGGACAGGCCGTATAGCAATCAGCCCCAGCATTTT. It specifies CASSPGGEDRPYSNQPQHF.

This chain connects TRBV27 to TRBJ2-2, with no clear D. Deletions cut 5 bases from V and 6 bases from J, with 13 bases between. CDR3 length equals 14 residues. Germline loops: CDR1 MNHEY, CDR2 SMNVEV (reference sequence). In nucleotides, the CDR3 is TGTGCCAGCAGTCCCCGCCAGGTGCCCGGGGAGCTGTTTTTT. It is translated as CASSPRQVPGELFF.

The V and J genes are TRBV4-1 and TRBJ2-1, with a tentative D call TRBD2 (5 bases). Germline V gene sequence: CDR1 MGHRA, CDR2 YSYEKL. The CDR3 loop spans 16 amino acids. Between the trimmed V and J ends, which lost 0 bases and 0 bases, there was a span of 9 bases. The CDR3 nucleotides read TGCGCCAGCAGCCAAGAGACGGGGAACTCCTACAATGAGCAGTTCTTC. Amino acids: CASSQETGNSYNEQFF.